The clone carrying this T cell receptor (beta chain) was picked up a small number of times. The target antigen is unknown. This sample is drawn from a study of T cells in Graves' hyperthyroidism and ophthalmopathy. Whole-study results and caveats: Most thyroid clonotypes that were expanded above 0.001 also turned up in blood. With a median lead of around 5.9 months before onset, the model predicted ophthalmopathy.

Germline CDR1 is LNHDA and CDR2 is SQIVND (reference sequence). V lost 5 bases, J lost 0 bases, and 11 bases lay in between. CDR3 length equals 16 residues. Amplification of TCR beta CDR3 regions was performed using RNA transcripts as template. The primer set for the first-round RT-PCR of the TCR CDR3 was HTBI. TCRdb reanalysed the multiplex PCR reads using MiXCR and keeps one entry per CDR3 protein. The repertoire has around 350,000 distinct CDR3 sequences, approximately 20% of them found once; the top ten carry about 4%. The chain recombines TRBV19 with TRBJ1-6; weak D call: TRBD1 (6 bases). Material: blood. The sequence derives from a woman under 30 with Graves' hyperthyroidism. CDR3 region: CASSRQDSSYNSPLHF. The CDR3 bases are TGTGCCAGTAGTCGACAGGACAGCTCCTATAATTCACCCCTCCACTTT. The full variable domain, completed using reference TRBV19 and TRBJ1-6, is DGGITQSPKYLFRKEGQNVTLSCEQNLNHDAMYWYRQDPGQGLRLIYYSQIVNDFQKGDIAEGYSVSREKKESFPLTVTSAQKNPTAFYLCASSRQDSSYNSPLHFGNGTRLTVT.